This T cell receptor beta chain derives from a study of blood T cell repertoires in COVID-19. About the study: T cells, B-cell-depleted T cells, or PBMCs provided the cDNA or gDNA that served as material.

The V end lost 8 bases, the J end lost 3 bases, and 11 bases lay between the germline ends. The CDR3 spans 12 residues. The germline V gene has CDR1 SNHLY and CDR2 FYNNEI. Clones were sequenced by immunoSEQ multiplex PCR, and TCRdb holds only the in-frame ones, with some missing. The sample contains approximately 29,000 clones, roughly nine tenths of which appear only once. This TCR came from a man aged 65 to 79 with active COVID-19. The sample consisted of peripheral blood. The chain employs TRBV2 and TRBJ2-7, with a possible D match to TRBD1 (6 bases). DNA of the CDR3: TGTGCCAGCCACAGGGACAACTACGAGCAGTACTTC. Translated: CASHRDNYEQYF. The entire variable domain, with the rest obtained from reference TRBV2 and TRBJ2-7, is as follows: EPEVTQTPSHQVTQMGQEVILRCVPISNHLYFYWYRQILGQKVEFLVSFYNNEISEKSEIFDDQFSVERPDGSNFTLKIRSTKLEDSAMYFCASHRDNYEQYFGPGTRLTVT.